These T cell receptor beta chains were read from a single sample in a study of OX40 agonist ivuxolimab in advanced cancers. Generated by immunoSEQ multiplex PCR, the TCRdb table keeps only in-frame clones and is missing some. The sample has some 35,000 clones; about 72% are singletons. This specimen consisted of CD4+ or CD8+ T cells sorted from blood, obtained in a trial of the OX40 agonist ivuxolimab. Source of these receptors: an adult with an advanced solid tumor such as melanoma, head and neck, liver or kidney cancer. Each CDR3 is given with its conserved first and last residue. The D gene is left open where the match is weak.

d_call	v_call	j_call	cdr3_aa
TRBD2	TRBV6-4	TRBJ2-1	CASSDSTSGSNEQFF
TRBD1	TRBV7-8	TRBJ2-2	CASSLGVGGNGELFF
TRBD1	TRBV4-1	TRBJ2-5	CASSQGVPGTGSSETQYF
.	TRBV7-8	TRBJ1-1	CASSSSVALTEAFF
TRBD1	TRBV27	TRBJ2-3	CASSVDRGQDTQYF
.	TRBV14	TRBJ1-4	CASSQDQGGFNEKLFF
TRBD1	TRBV27	TRBJ1-4	CASGHRWTGHAEKLFF
TRBD1	TRBV5-1	TRBJ1-4	CASSWEGQEATNEKLFF
.	TRBV28	TRBJ1-4	CASSFLSDRHEKLFF
.	TRBV6-5	TRBJ1-1	CASSYKGGRNTEAFF
.	TRBV6-6	TRBJ2-7	CASSYGLSYEQYF
.	TRBV6-6	TRBJ1-2	CASRSNYGDLYGYTF
.	TRBV6-6	TRBJ1-1	CASIPGGVTEAFF
TRBD1	TRBV6-6	TRBJ1-2	CASRGSGTGEDGYTF
TRBD2	TRBV5-8	TRBJ2-3	CASSPYGGGPSTDTQYF
.	TRBV21-1	TRBJ1-1	CASLDRGRIGEAFF
TRBD1	TRBV4-2	TRBJ1-4	CASSQGQGGDEKLFF
.	TRBV28	TRBJ2-7	CASGGGTGYAPYEQYF
.	TRBV6-1	TRBJ2-2	CASSALVGDIVGELFF
TRBD1	TRBV10-3	TRBJ1-2	CAISESRGHDYGYTF
TRBD1	TRBV15	TRBJ1-4	CATSRESLQGTATNEKLFF
.	TRBV5-1	TRBJ1-2	CASSAESGGRGGYTF
.	TRBV5-1	TRBJ2-1	CASSHGGSSYNEQFF
TRBD1	TRBV18	TRBJ1-1	CASSGQGQNTEAFF
TRBD2	TRBV12-5	TRBJ2-3	CASGRGLSTDTQYF
.	TRBV5-1	TRBJ2-3	CASSFVEATDTQYF
.	TRBV4-1	TRBJ2-3	CASSQEGTDTQYF
.	TRBV6-6	TRBJ2-3	CASTPRAGTDTQYF
TRBD2	TRBV28	TRBJ2-5	CASSPVGLAGGPRETQYF